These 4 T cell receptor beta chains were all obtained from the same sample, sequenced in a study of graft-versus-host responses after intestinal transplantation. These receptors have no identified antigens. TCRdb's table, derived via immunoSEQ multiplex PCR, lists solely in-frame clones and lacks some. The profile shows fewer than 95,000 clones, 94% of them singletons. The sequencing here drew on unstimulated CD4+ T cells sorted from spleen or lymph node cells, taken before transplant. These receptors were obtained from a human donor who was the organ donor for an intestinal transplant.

The CDR3 DNA sequence: TGTGCCAGCAGTTACTTGGACTCTGGAAACACCATATATTTT. Amino acids: CASSYLDSGNTIYF. The chain is built from TRBV28 and TRBJ1-3, with D hard to call. Deletions cut 4 bases from V and 0 bases from J, with 7 bases between. The CDR3 extends over 14 amino acids. The germline CDR1 and CDR2 sequences are MDHEN and SYDVKM.

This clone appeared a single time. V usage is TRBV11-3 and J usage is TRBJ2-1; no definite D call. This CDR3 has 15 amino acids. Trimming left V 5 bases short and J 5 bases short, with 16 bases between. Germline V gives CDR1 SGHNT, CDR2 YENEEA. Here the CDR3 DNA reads TGTGCCAGCAGCGCGCAGGCGCAGATCCACAATGAGCAGTTCTTC. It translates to CASSAQAQIHNEQFF.

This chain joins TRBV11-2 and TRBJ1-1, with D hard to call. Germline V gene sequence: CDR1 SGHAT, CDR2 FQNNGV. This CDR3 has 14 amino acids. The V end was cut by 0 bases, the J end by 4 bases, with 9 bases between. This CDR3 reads CASSLEHGATEAFF. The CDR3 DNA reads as TGTGCCAGCAGCTTAGAGCATGGTGCCACTGAAGCTTTCTTT.

This chain's CDR3 is CASSQEVSGQETQYF. DNA for the CDR3: TGTGCCAGCAGCCAAGAGGTCTCGGGTCAAGAGACCCAGTACTTC. V and J are TRBV4-2 and TRBJ2-5; D remains unclear. The CDR3 runs to 15 residues. Trimming took off 0 bases at V and 2 bases at J, with 10 bases between the two ends. Germline V gene data show CDR1 as LGHNA and CDR2 as YNFKEQ.